The 32 T cell receptor beta chains presented below share a single source sample, sequenced in a study of blood T cell repertoires in COVID-19. Some clones are missing from TCRdb's copy, which holds only in-frame ones; the method was immunoSEQ multiplex PCR. In the table there are about 440,000 clones, 70% to 90% of which are singletons. The material sequenced was peripheral blood. These receptors originate from a woman aged 45-60 years with COVID-19, enrolled during active disease.

This clone was seen a few times. DNA of the CDR3: TGTGCCAGCAGCTTTACAGGGAAAGTCTACAATGAGCAGTTCTTC. The encoded protein is CASSFTGKVYNEQFF. This rearrangement joins TRBV7-9 to TRBJ2-1, with TRBD1 as a possible D gene (6 bases). Germline V gene sequence: CDR1 SEHNR, CDR2 FQNEAQ (reference sequence). V lost 3 bases to trimming and J lost 3 bases, with 12 bases between them. The CDR3 is made up of 15 amino acids. Together with reference TRBV7-9 and TRBJ2-1, the CDR3 gives the full variable domain: DTGVSQNPRHKITKRGQNVTFRCDPISEHNRLYWYRQTLGQGPEFLTYFQNEAQLEKSRLLSDRFSAERPKGSFSTLEIQRTEQGDSAMYLCASSFTGKVYNEQFFGPGTRLTVL.

The rearrangement joins TRBV5-4 to TRBJ1-2; D not certain. In germline, CDR1 is SGHNT, CDR2 YYREEE (reference sequence). The CDR3 runs to 15 residues. V dropped 4 bases and J dropped 3 bases, with 16 bases sitting between them. The CDR3 loop reads CASSPRDGRYYGYTF. CDR3 DNA: TGTGCCAGCAGCCCCCGGGATGGACGGTACTATGGCTACACCTTC.

The chain is built from TRBV19 and TRBJ2-1; 7 nucleotides agree with TRBD2. The J segment lost 3 bases and the V segment lost 8 bases, leaving 7 bases of the junction unmatched. Germline V gene sequence: CDR1 LNHDA, CDR2 SQIVND (reference sequence). The CDR3 consists of 14 residues. CDR3 sequence (DNA): TGTGCCAGTGGCGGGGGATCCTTCTACAATGAGCAGTTCTTC. It specifies CASGGGSFYNEQFF.

A few counts support this clone. V and J are TRBV7-8 and TRBJ1-5, with D maybe TRBD1 (5 bases). The CDR3 is 16 amino acids. Germline V CDR1 and CDR2: SGHVS, FQNEAQ. With 7 bases removed from V and 7 bases from J, the gap between germline ends came to 23 bases. The CDR3 loop reads CASNEYGVGAAQPQHF. The CDR3 DNA follows: TGTGCCAGCAACGAATATGGGGTAGGGGCAGCCCAGCCCCAGCATTTT.

In this sample, this clone turned up once. This chain joins TRBV12-3 or TRBV12-4 and TRBJ1-5; no clear D gene. V dropped 0 bases and J dropped 8 bases, with 8 bases sitting between them. The CDR3 consists of 13 residues. CDR3 sequence (DNA): TGTGCCAGCAGTTTAGCAGGTCGGGAGCCCCAGCATTTT. This encodes CASSLAGREPQHF.

The V gene is TRBV5-1, the J gene TRBJ1-6, with 8 bases identical to TRBD1. The CDR3 totals 15 residues. The germline V gene encodes CDR1 SGHRS and CDR2 YFSETQ. V shed 0 bases, J shed 10 bases, and the junction held 6 bases outside the gene matches. The CDR3, as DNA: TGCGCCAGCAGCTTGGCAGGGGGCGCGGTGTCACCCCTCCACTTT. Protein product: CASSLAGGAVSPLHF.

The rearrangement uses TRBV4-2 and TRBJ2-2, with 7 bases fitting TRBD2. J gave up 1 base and V 0 bases, and 8 bases lay outside the gene matches. Germline V CDR1 and CDR2: LGHNA, YNFKEQ. The CDR3 is made up of 18 amino acids. CDR3 bases: TGTGCCAGCAGCCAAGACGGAGGCAGCGGGGTGAACACCGGGGAGCTGTTTTTT. Translation gives CASSQDGGSGVNTGELFF.

The sample holds one count of this clone. The chain employs TRBV3-1 (or the pseudogene TRBV3-2) and TRBJ1-2; 10 nucleotides match TRBD1. V lost 5 bases, J lost 5 bases, and 14 bases stayed unmatched. This CDR3 comprises 17 residues. Germline CDR1 is LGHDT and CDR2 is YNNKEL (reference sequence). DNA for the CDR3: TGTGCCAGCAGCTTCGAGCACCGGACAGGGGGAGAGTATGGCTACACCTTC. As protein: CASSFEHRTGGEYGYTF.

The chain recombines TRBV10-3 with TRBJ2-3; D is ambiguous. The CDR3 loop spans 14 amino acids. From germline, CDR1 is ENHRY and CDR2 SYGVKD. With 2 bases removed from V and 10 bases from J, the gap between germline ends came to 16 bases. This chain's CDR3 is CAISEPNPAAAQYF. CDR3 coding DNA: TGTGCCATCAGTGAGCCCAACCCCGCGGCAGCGCAGTATTTT.

The V gene is TRBV9, the J gene TRBJ2-7, with 7 positions matching TRBD1. This CDR3 spans 13 amino acids. The germline V gene has CDR1 SGDLS and CDR2 YYNGEE. Germline trimming cut 3 bases from V and 5 bases from J; bases unmatched to any gene: 5. The CDR3 nucleotides read TGTGCCAGCAGCGGACAGACAGGGAACGAGCAGTACTTC. It codes for CASSGQTGNEQYF.

The rearrangement uses TRBV27 and TRBJ2-2; TRBD1 matches at 7 bases. CDR1 and CDR2 from the germline V gene are MNHEY and SMNVEV (reference sequence). After removal of 4 bases from V and 2 bases from J, the junction contained 4 bases not matched to a gene. The length of the CDR3 is 15 residues. The CDR3 DNA is TGTGCCAGCAGTTGGGGGACAGTTAACACCGGGGAGCTGTTTTTT. Translated: CASSWGTVNTGELFF.

The chain combines TRBV12-3 or TRBV12-4 with TRBJ1-3; the D gene is possibly TRBD1 (5 bases). The CDR3 sequence is 11 residues long. Trimming took 4 bases from V and 10 from J, leaving 8 bases between them. The CDR3 is CASSSRGTIYF. Here the CDR3 DNA reads TGTGCCAGCAGTTCCCGGGGGACCATATATTTT.

The chain employs TRBV20-1 and TRBJ2-2; D may be TRBD1 (5 bases). Trimming removed 3 bases at V and 2 bases at J, with 13 bases between. Germline V gives CDR1 DFQATT, CDR2 SNEGSKA (reference sequence). This CDR3 is 15 amino acids long. DNA for the CDR3: TGCAGTGCTAGTTCAGGGATAAGCAACACCGGGGAGCTGTTTTTT. Translated: CSASSGISNTGELFF.

This clone was detected once. CDR3 in DNA: TGTGCCAGCAGCCTCACCTATTCGAACACTGAAGCTTTCTTT. Translated: CASSLTYSNTEAFF. The chain employs TRBV3-1 (or the pseudogene TRBV3-2) and TRBJ1-1, with D unresolved. V lost 4 bases and J 1 base, leaving 10 bases between the germline ends. The CDR3 has 14 residues. Germline loops: CDR1 LGHDT, CDR2 YNNKEL (reference sequence).

Written as DNA, the CDR3 is TGTGCCAGCAGCTTTGAGGGCACTAACTATGGCTACACCTTC. Its translation is CASSFEGTNYGYTF. The chain couples TRBV7-8 to TRBJ1-2; no reliable D call. Trimming left V 3 bases short and J 0 bases short, with 8 bases between. The CDR3 loop spans 14 amino acids. Germline V lookup: CDR1 SGHVS, CDR2 FQNEAQ.

This chain connects TRBV5-1 to TRBJ1-4; 9 bases align to TRBD1. This CDR3 is built from 15 residues. V was pared by 5 bases and J by 7 bases, with 9 bases of the junction left unmatched. Per germline, CDR1 SGHRS and CDR2 YFSETQ. The CDR3 sequence is CASRQGADNGEKLFF. CDR3 nucleotides: TGCGCCAGCAGACAGGGGGCGGATAACGGTGAAAAACTGTTTTTT.

The chain has TRBV19 and TRBJ2-1, with 7 bases lining up with TRBD1. This CDR3 contains 16 residues. The V segment lost 1 base and the J segment 7 bases; nucleotides outside the gene matches: 10. The germline V gene has CDR1 LNHDA and CDR2 SQIVND (reference sequence). The CDR3 DNA reads TGTGCCAGTAGTATAGTAAGACAGGGAGCAAGGAATGAGCAGTTCTTC. This sequence encodes CASSIVRQGARNEQFF.

This chain uses TRBV29-1 with TRBJ1-1; the D gene is possibly TRBD1 (5 bases). Germline V CDR1 and CDR2: SQVTM, ANQGSEA. The germline V and J ends were trimmed by 6 bases and 5 bases, with 10 bases remaining between them. The CDR3 sequence is 11 residues long. The CDR3 nucleotides read TGCAGCGTAGTCCGGGGGACTGAAGCTTTCTTT. Its translation: CSVVRGTEAFF.

The rearrangement links TRBV7-3 to TRBJ1-1, with a possible D match to TRBD1 (5 bases). Trimming cost V 0 bases and J 7 bases, with 15 bases left between them. CDR1 SGHTA and CDR2 FQGTGA come from the germline V gene. This CDR3 comprises 15 residues. The CDR3 DNA sequence: TGTGCCAGCAGCTTAACCTCCGACAGACCCTTTGAAGCTTTCTTT. This gives the protein CASSLTSDRPFEAFF.

The rearrangement links TRBV7-2 to TRBJ2-1; 7 nucleotides align to TRBD1. The CDR3 sequence is 15 residues long. V lost 5 bases, J lost 9 bases, and 13 bases stayed unmatched. The germline CDR1 and CDR2 sequences are SGHTA and FQGNSA. The DNA of the CDR3 is TGTGCCAGCAGCCCTACAGGACAGGTAGGACGTGAGCAGTTCTTC. Its translation is CASSPTGQVGREQFF.

This chain links TRBV10-3 with TRBJ2-4; perhaps TRBD1 as D (7 bases). Germline V lookup: CDR1 ENHRY, CDR2 SYGVKD. The CDR3 extends over 12 amino acids. Trimming removed 10 bases from V and 8 bases from J, with 15 bases in between. CDR3 sequence reads: CATSDREDIQYF. Written as DNA, the CDR3 is TGTGCCACCTCAGACAGGGAGGACATTCAGTACTTC.

The chain employs TRBV6-5 and TRBJ2-7, with a weak D call TRBD1 (5 bases). The CDR3 is 12 residues long. The germline V and J ends were trimmed by 6 bases and 4 bases, with 10 bases remaining between them. Germline V CDR1 and CDR2: MNHEY, SVGAGI. CDR3 nucleotides: TGTGCCAGCAGGCTGACAGAGTACGAGCAGTACTTC. This translates into CASRLTEYEQYF.

The V and J genes are TRBV6-5 and TRBJ1-2; unclear D gene. The germline gives CDR1 MNHEY, CDR2 SVGAGI. V dropped 6 bases and J dropped 4 bases, with 9 bases sitting between them. CDR3 length: 12 residues. Here the CDR3 DNA reads TGTGCCAGCAGCCTCGGGATCTATGGCTACACCTTC. This translates into CASSLGIYGYTF.

This clone was seen once. The rearrangement uses TRBV29-1 and TRBJ2-1; the D is unclear. CDR1 is SQVTM and CDR2 is ANQGSEA in the germline V gene. The CDR3 loop spans 15 amino acids. Trimming took off 0 bases at V and 0 bases at J, with 9 bases between the two ends. The CDR3 bases are TGCAGCGTTGAAGATCGTCGGAGCTCCTACAATGAGCAGTTCTTC. It is translated as CSVEDRRSSYNEQFF.

The chain links TRBV29-1 to TRBJ1-3; D is possibly TRBD1 (6 bases). The V gene lost 7 bases and the J gene lost 2 bases, with 12 bases spanning the gap. The CDR3 is made up of 13 amino acids. CDR1 SQVTM and CDR2 ANQGSEA come from the germline V gene. CDR3 sequence reads: CSGRQAAGNTIYF. Here the CDR3 DNA reads TGCAGCGGTCGACAGGCCGCTGGAAACACCATATATTTT.

As concerns this clone: Other DNA sequences in this specimen translate into the identical CDR3. The chain has TRBV5-1 and TRBJ2-6; no firm D call. The CDR3 runs to 15 residues. Germline-derived CDR1 and CDR2 are SGHRS and YFSETQ. V dropped 5 bases and J dropped 0 bases, with 9 bases sitting between them. CDR3: CASSLGPSGANVLTF. The CDR3 nucleotides read TGCGCCAGCAGTCTCGGTCCCTCTGGGGCCAACGTCCTGACTTTC.

The chain has TRBV5-4 and TRBJ1-2; TRBD1 agrees at 8 bases. V gave up 4 bases and J gave up 4 bases; unmatched junction bases: 3. Per germline, CDR1 SGHNT and CDR2 YYREEE (reference sequence). This CDR3 is 13 amino acids long. This chain's CDR3 is CASSPDRGYGYTF. The CDR3 nucleotides read TGTGCCAGCAGCCCTGACAGGGGCTATGGCTACACCTTC.

The chain uses TRBV6-4 and TRBJ2-3, with a tentative D call TRBD2 (5 bases). V lost 5 bases to trimming and J lost 8 bases, with 8 bases between them. Germline V gives CDR1 MRHNA, CDR2 SNTAGT. The CDR3 runs to 11 residues. DNA of the CDR3: TGTGCCAGCAGTCCCCGGGGTACGCAGTATTTT. This sequence encodes CASSPRGTQYF.

V is TRBV3-1 (or the pseudogene TRBV3-2) and J is TRBJ2-3, with a weak D call TRBD1 (6 bases). Germline V CDR1 and CDR2: LGHDT, YNNKEL (reference sequence). V gave up 4 bases and J gave up 3 bases, with 11 bases separating them. The CDR3 spans 14 residues. In DNA, the CDR3 is TGTGCCAGCAGCCCCTTCCAGGGGACAGATACGCAGTATTTT. Translated, it gives CASSPFQGTDTQYF.

This clone appeared once. This chain connects TRBV28 to TRBJ1-2, with 7 bases fitting TRBD1. CDR3 length equals 14 residues. The germline gives CDR1 MDHEN, CDR2 SYDVKM. Unmatched junction bases numbered 9, after V lost 7 bases and J lost 4 bases. The CDR3 nucleotides are TGTGCCAGCAAACTACAGGGGAGAGGCTATGGCTACACCTTC. This gives the protein CASKLQGRGYGYTF.

The chain is built from TRBV3-1 (or the pseudogene TRBV3-2) and TRBJ2-7, with 10 bases aligning to TRBD1. The CDR3 is 15 amino acids. From germline, CDR1 is LGHDT and CDR2 YNNKEL (reference sequence). Trimming at V came to 2 bases and at J to 5 bases, leaving 6 bases not matched to a gene. Written as DNA, the CDR3 is TGTGCCAGCAGCCAATCGGGACAGGGGAGAAACGAGCAGTACTTC. The encoded protein is CASSQSGQGRNEQYF.

V and J are TRBV25-1 and TRBJ1-1; TRBD1 is a possible D gene (5 bases). Looked up from germline, CDR1 is MGHDK and CDR2 is SYGVNS. V lost 2 bases, J lost 4 bases, and 11 bases lay in between. CDR3 size: 14 residues. Here the CDR3 reads CASSERRGGTEAFF. In DNA form, the CDR3 reads TGTGCCAGCAGTGAACGGAGGGGTGGCACTGAAGCTTTCTTT.